These T cell receptor beta chains were read from a single sample in a study of blood T cell repertoires in COVID-19. Profiling relied on immunoSEQ multiplex PCR, and the TCRdb table lists in-frame clones only, not all of them. The repertoire includes tens of thousands of clones, around 85% of them detected once, and approximately 14% sits in the top ten. The specimen sequenced was peripheral blood. These TCRs come from a human donor in a cohort sampled during active COVID-19. Each CDR3 is given with its conserved first and last residue. Fields, in order: V gene, clone size, D gene, J gene, CDR3 protein, CDR3 DNA. D genes are given only for firm matches. Rows give clone size only sometimes, using once, few, many, or a class for an expanded clone.

>TRBV5-5|few|.|TRBJ2-7
CASSLGGYEQYF
TGTGCCAGCAGCTTAGGGGGCTACGAGCAGTACTTC
>TRBV4-2|.|TRBD1|TRBJ1-1
CASSALGTGSTEAFF
TGTGCCAGCAGCGCCTTGGGGACAGGGAGTACTGAAGCTTTCTTT
>TRBV7-6|.|.|TRBJ2-3
CASSSGTFSTDTQYF
TGTGCCAGCAGCTCTGGGACTTTTAGCACAGATACGCAGTATTTT
>TRBV5-1|.|TRBD2|TRBJ2-5
CASSLVKVLAGGYGGETQYF
TGCGCCAGCAGCTTGGTCAAGGTCCTAGCGGGAGGCTACGGTGGTGAGACCCAGTACTTC
>TRBV24-1|.|TRBD2|TRBJ2-1
CATSDLGLAGINEQFF
TGTGCCACCAGTGATTTAGGGCTAGCGGGAATCAATGAGCAGTTCTTC
>TRBV29-1|once|.|TRBJ2-7
CAVRLGVLSSYEQYF
TGCGCAGTCCGGTTAGGGGTCCTCTCTTCATACGAGCAGTACTTC
>TRBV5-1|.|.|TRBJ2-5
CASSRNGRSGETQYF
TGCGCCAGCAGTCGAAACGGGAGATCGGGAGAGACCCAGTACTTC
>TRBV28|.|.|TRBJ2-3
CPRGRVPTDTQYF
TGCCCCCGGGGAAGGGTCCCCACAGATACGCAGTATTTT
>TRBV7-3|.|TRBD2|TRBJ2-3
CASSLTISGSADTQYF
TGTGCCAGCAGCTTAACAATTAGCGGGAGCGCAGATACGCAGTATTTT
>TRBV27|once|.|TRBJ1-5
CASSPQGPMLPQHF
TGTGCCAGCAGTCCGCAGGGCCCCATGCTACCCCAGCATTTT
>TRBV28|.|.|TRBJ1-6
CASSPSGSYNSPLHF
TGTGCCAGCAGTCCGTCCGGGAGCTATAATTCACCCCTCCACTTT
>TRBV28|.|TRBD1|TRBJ1-4
CASSDNRGRREKLFF
TGTGCCAGCAGTGATAACAGGGGGCGCAGAGAAAAACTGTTTTTT
>TRBV29-1|.|TRBD2|TRBJ2-7
CSVEGLAGGPLEQYF
TGCAGCGTTGAAGGACTAGCGGGAGGGCCGCTCGAGCAGTACTTC
>TRBV9|.|TRBD1|TRBJ2-3
CASSVAGTGTTDTQYF
TGTGCCAGCAGCGTAGCCGGGACAGGGACCACAGATACGCAGTATTTT
>TRBV4-2|.|.|TRBJ2-5
CASSQDLRETQYF
TGTGCCAGCAGCCAAGATCTGAGGGAGACCCAGTACTTC
>TRBV5-8|.|.|TRBJ2-2
CASSLDAVNTGELFF
TGTGCCAGCAGCTTGGATGCAGTTAACACCGGGGAGCTGTTTTTT